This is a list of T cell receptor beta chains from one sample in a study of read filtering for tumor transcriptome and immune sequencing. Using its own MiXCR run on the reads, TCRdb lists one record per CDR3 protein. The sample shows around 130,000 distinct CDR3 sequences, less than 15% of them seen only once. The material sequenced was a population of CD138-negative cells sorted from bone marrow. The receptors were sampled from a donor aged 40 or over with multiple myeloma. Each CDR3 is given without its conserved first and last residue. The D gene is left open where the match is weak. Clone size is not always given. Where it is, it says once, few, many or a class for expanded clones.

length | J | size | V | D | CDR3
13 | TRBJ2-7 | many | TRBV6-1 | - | ASPPRTGIVNEQY
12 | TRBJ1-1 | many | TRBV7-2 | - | ASSKARMNTEAF
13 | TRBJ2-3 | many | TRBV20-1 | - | SAEPGTTSTDTQY
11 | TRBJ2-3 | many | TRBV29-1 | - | SVARGRTDTQY
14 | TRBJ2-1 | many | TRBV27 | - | ASSLSLKGFYNEQF
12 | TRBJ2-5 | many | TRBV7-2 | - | ASSLAADQETQY
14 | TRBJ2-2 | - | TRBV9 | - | ASSVAVARNTGELF
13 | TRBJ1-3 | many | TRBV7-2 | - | ASRSSGGFGNTIY
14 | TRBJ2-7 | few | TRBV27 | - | ASSLSRICDLHEQY
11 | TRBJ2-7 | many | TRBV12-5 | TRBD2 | ASGSPGGSEQY
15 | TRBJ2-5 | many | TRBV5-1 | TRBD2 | ASSLHSSGTIQETQY
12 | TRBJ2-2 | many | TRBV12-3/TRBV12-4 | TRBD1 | ASSYRGLAGELF
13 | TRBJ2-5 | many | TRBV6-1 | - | ASIYWTDHQETQY
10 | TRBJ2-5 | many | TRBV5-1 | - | ASSFLEETQY
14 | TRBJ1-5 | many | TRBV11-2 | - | ASSEWAGANNQPQH
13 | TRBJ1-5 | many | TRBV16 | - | ASSQSAGQSQPQH
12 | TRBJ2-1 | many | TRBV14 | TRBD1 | ASSQRTGGNEQF
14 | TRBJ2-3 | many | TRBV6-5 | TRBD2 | ASTETSGRLLDTQY
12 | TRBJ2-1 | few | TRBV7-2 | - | ASSLVQENNEQF
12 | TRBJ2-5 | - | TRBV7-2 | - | ASSGRTVQETQY
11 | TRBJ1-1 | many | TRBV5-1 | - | ASSFRTGPEAF
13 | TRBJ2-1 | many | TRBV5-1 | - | ASSVDLSSYNEQF
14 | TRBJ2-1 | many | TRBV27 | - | ASSFFQGVQTGEQF
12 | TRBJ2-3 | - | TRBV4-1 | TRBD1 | ASSPRRGLDTQY
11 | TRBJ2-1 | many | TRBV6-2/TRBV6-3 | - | ASRAQVENEQF
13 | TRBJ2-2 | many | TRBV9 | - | ASSVRDRNTGELF
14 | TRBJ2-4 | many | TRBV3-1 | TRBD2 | ASSQSGGLAKNIQY
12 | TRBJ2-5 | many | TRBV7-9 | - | ASSRTSYQETQY
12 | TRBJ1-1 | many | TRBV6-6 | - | ASREEGRNTEAF
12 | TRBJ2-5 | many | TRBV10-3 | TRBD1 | ATKSLTGQETQY
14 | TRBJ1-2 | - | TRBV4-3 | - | ASSQDRGRPHYGYT
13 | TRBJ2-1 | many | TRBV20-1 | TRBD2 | SARDGTSEYNEQF
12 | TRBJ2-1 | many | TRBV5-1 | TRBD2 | ASSLREGHAEQF
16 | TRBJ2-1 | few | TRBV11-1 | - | ASAGGLTSAGSDNEQF
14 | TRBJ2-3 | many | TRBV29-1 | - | SVDGSNRESTDTQY
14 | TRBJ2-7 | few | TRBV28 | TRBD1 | ASSSEDRAQTYEQY
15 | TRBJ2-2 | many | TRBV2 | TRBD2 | ASTPGLAESNTGELF
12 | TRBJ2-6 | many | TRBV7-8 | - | ASGKNSGANVLT
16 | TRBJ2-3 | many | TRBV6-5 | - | ASSYGLPGAYSTDTQY
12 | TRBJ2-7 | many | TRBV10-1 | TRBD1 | ASSESGTGSPQY
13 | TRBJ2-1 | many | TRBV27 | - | ASRGMGSSYNEQF
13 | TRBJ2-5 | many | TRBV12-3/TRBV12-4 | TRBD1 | ASSLDRGGGETQY
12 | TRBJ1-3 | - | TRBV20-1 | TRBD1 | SAWDRDAGNTIY
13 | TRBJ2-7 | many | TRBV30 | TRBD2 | AWNTISGRAWEQY
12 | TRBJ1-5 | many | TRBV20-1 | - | SAHNYSSNQPQH
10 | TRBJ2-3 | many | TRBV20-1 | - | SARAASDTQY